This TCR beta chain was sequenced in a study of cytomegalovirus exposure and HLA in healthy donors. PCR primers comprised 60 Vbeta and 13 Jbeta primers. Here immunoSEQ multiplex PCR was the method, and the copy in TCRdb shows in-frame clones only, minus some. The sample yields 100,000 to 150,000 clones, about 83% seen once. This clone was recorded a few times. Its antigen remains unidentified. Study-level results: Accurate predictions that matched the HLA-A and HLA-B alleles of most subjects were reportedly made from TCR beta sequences.

The germline gives CDR1 SGHRS, CDR2 YFSETQ. J lost 6 bases, V lost 0 bases, and 9 bases had no gene match. This CDR3 spans 16 amino acids. Sequences were obtained from PBMCs. This receptor was taken from a woman in her thirties or forties in good health and CMV-seropositive. The genes are TRBV5-1 and TRBJ2-1, with TRBD2 identical over 7 bases. The CDR3 bases are TGCGCCAGCAGCTTGGTGGCGGGAGTGGTTGGCAATGAGCAGTTCTTC. Translating gives CASSLVAGVVGNEQFF.